The 28 T cell receptor beta chains in this list originate from one sample, sequenced in a study of T cell clonality in common variable immunodeficiency. Study-level results: In common variable immunodeficiency, TCR beta chains reportedly carried fewer deletions and N-nucleotide insertions.

These receptors have no identified antigens. Profiled with immunoSEQ multiplex PCR; TCRdb holds only in-frame clones, not every one. The sample is made up of approximately 28,000 clones, none counted only once. The sequencing input was peripheral blood mononuclear cells. The source is a human donor with common variable immunodeficiency.

This clone was picked up many times. The CDR3 bases that were read are TGTGCCAGCAGCCAGACCGGACTAGCGATTCATGAG. Residues: CASSQTGLAIHE. The whole CDR3 sequence reads CASSQTGLAIHEQFF. This chain links TRBV5-6 with TRBJ2-1; 9 nucleotides align to TRBD2. The missing CDR3 end, 3 residues past where the read stops, is filled in from the germline J gene. With V trimmed by 4 bases and J by 8 bases, 10 bases remained unmatched. This CDR3 contains 15 residues. In germline, CDR1 is SGHDT, CDR2 YYEEEE.

As for this clone: A much larger clone lies a single base off, so this may be a read error. The read terminates 3 residues ahead of where the CDR3 ends, so the germline J gene completes it. The chain is built from TRBV18 and TRBJ1-1; 7 bases fit TRBD1. The CDR3 loop spans 13 amino acids. Losses at the gene ends were 3 bases for V and 7 bases for J; bases not matched to a gene: 5. Germline-derived CDR1 and CDR2 are KGHSH and LQKENI. CDR3 DNA (partial): TGTGCCAGCTCACCTACAGGGGAGTTTGAA. This codes for CASSPTGEFE. The complete CDR3 reads CASSPTGEFEAFF. The full variable domain, with the rest looked up from reference TRBV18 and TRBJ1-1, is NAGVMQNPRHLVRRRGQEARLRCSPMKGHSHVYWYRQLPEEGLKFMVYLQKENIIDESGMPKERFSAEFPKEGPSILRIQQVVRGDSAAYFCASSPTGEFEAFFGQGTRLTVV.

This clone has ten or more counts. The read falls 3 residues short of the CDR3 end, and the missing part is taken from the germline J gene. The chain links TRBV18 to TRBJ1-2, with 9 bases lining up with TRBD1. With V trimmed by 3 bases and J by 6 bases, 5 bases remained unmatched. The CDR3 consists of 14 residues. Looked up from germline, CDR1 is KGHSH and CDR2 is LQKENI. This chain's CDR3 is CASSPRTGADGYTF. The CDR3 bases that were read are TGTGCCAGCTCACCCCGGACAGGGGCCGATGGC.

In the case of this clone: The sequence runs out 3 residues before the end of the CDR3; the remainder is reconstructed from the germline J gene. The V call is TRBV20-1, the J call TRBJ2-7, with 11 nucleotides matching TRBD2. V shed 3 bases, J shed 0 bases, and the junction held 4 bases outside the gene matches. The CDR3 totals 15 residues. In germline, CDR1 is DFQATT, CDR2 SNEGSKA (reference sequence). The CDR3 reads CSARPSGRFSYEQYF. Incomplete CDR3 DNA: TGCAGTGCTAGGCCTAGCGGGAGGTTCTCCTACGAG.

This clone came up a few times. From the germline J gene comes the end of the CDR3, since the read stops 3 residues before it. The chain links TRBV11-2 to TRBJ2-1, with a weak D call TRBD2 (6 bases). Trimming removed 3 bases from V and 6 bases from J, with 12 bases in between. The CDR3 consists of 14 residues. Germline-derived CDR1 and CDR2 are SGHAT and FQNNGV. This CDR3 is CASSFGRGINEQFF. CDR3 bases read: TGTGCCAGCAGCTTCGGTCGCGGGATCAATGAG.

This clone was seen at least ten times. The read finishes 3 residues shy of the CDR3 end, and the germline J gene is used to complete it. V usage is TRBV28 and J usage is TRBJ2-2; no definite D call. The germline V and J ends were trimmed by 3 bases and 6 bases, with 8 bases remaining between them. The germline CDR1 and CDR2 sequences are MDHEN and SYDVKM. This CDR3 contains 13 residues. The CDR3 region is CASSFAAPGELFF. The part of the CDR3 DNA that was read is TGTGCCAGCAGTTTCGCGGCCCCCGGGGAG. Filled out from reference TRBV28 and TRBJ2-2, the complete variable domain reads DVKVTQSSRYLVKRTGEKVFLECVQDMDHENMFWYRQDPGLGLRLIYFSYDVKMKEKGDIPEGYSVSREKKERFSLILESASTNQTSMYLCASSFAAPGELFFGEGSRLTVL.

In regard to this clone: Sequencing ends 3 residues short of the CDR3 end; the germline J gene provides the rest. V usage is TRBV6-1 and J usage is TRBJ2-7, with 8 bases aligning to TRBD2. Unmatched junction bases numbered 5, after V lost 2 bases and J lost 5 bases. Germline values: CDR1 MNHNS, CDR2 SASEGT. The CDR3 contains 14 residues. CDR3 DNA (partial): TGTGCCAGCAGTGAACTTAGGACTAGCCACGAG. It yields the protein CASSELRTSHE. The whole CDR3 sequence is CASSELRTSHEQYF.

This clone has at least ten counts. The read stops 3 residues short of the end of the CDR3; the missing end is completed from the germline J gene. The V gene is TRBV5-1, the J gene TRBJ2-1; tentatively, D is TRBD1 (10 bases). V lost 4 bases and J 5 bases, leaving 28 bases between the germline ends. Germline loops: CDR1 SGHRS, CDR2 YFSETQ. This CDR3 has 19 amino acids. The covered CDR3 bases are TGCGCCAGCAGCGCCCGGGACAGGGGACTAGCAACTACACACAATGAG. It is translated as CASSARDRGLATTHNE. The full CDR3 protein reads CASSARDRGLATTHNEQFF.

As concerns this clone: The read stops 3 residues short of the end of the CDR3; the missing end is completed from the germline J gene. V is TRBV10-3 and J is TRBJ2-7, with 7 nucleotides matching TRBD2. V was pared by 1 base and J by 5 bases, with 8 bases of the junction left unmatched. The V gene's germline CDR1 is ENHRY and CDR2 SYGVKD. The CDR3 extends over 15 amino acids. Incomplete CDR3 DNA: TGTGCCATCAGTGAGTACACGCGGGAGTTCCACGAG. Translating it yields CAISEYTREFHE. Given in full, the CDR3 is CAISEYTREFHEQYF.

In its sample, this clone was seen a few times. The read terminates 3 residues ahead of where the CDR3 ends, so the germline J gene completes it. The chain employs TRBV5-1 and TRBJ2-7; tentative D call: TRBD2 (6 bases). This CDR3 has 15 amino acids. The V end lost 1 base, the J end lost 0 bases, and 11 bases lay between the germline ends. Germline assignment: CDR1 SGHRS and CDR2 YFSETQ. The CDR3 bases that were read are TGCGCCAGCAGCTTGACGGGGGTGAGCTCCTACGAG. Translating gives CASSLTGVSSYE. The full-length CDR3 reads as CASSLTGVSSYEQYF.

This clone was detected many times. The read finishes 3 residues shy of the CDR3 end, and the germline J gene is used to complete it. The chain recombines TRBV2 with TRBJ2-3, with 7 bases aligning to TRBD2. The V gene's germline CDR1 is SNHLY and CDR2 FYNNEI. V was clipped by 7 bases and J by 3 bases; unmatched bases: 10. The CDR3 is made up of 15 amino acids. CDR3 DNA (partial): TGTGCCAGCACGGGAGCGGGACGGGGTACAGATACG. As protein: CASTGAGRGTDT. The full-length CDR3 reads as CASTGAGRGTDTQYF.

The table lists this clone with a few counts. The CDR3 extends 3 residues past the end of the read, so its final part is completed from the germline J gene. V gene TRBV18 combines with J gene TRBJ2-5, with 9 nucleotides matching TRBD1. The junction had 4 bases not matched to a gene; V was cut back by 2 bases and J by 3 bases. CDR1 and CDR2 (germline): KGHSH, LQKENI. The CDR3 loop spans 15 amino acids. The CDR3 bases that were read are TGTGCCAGCTCACCAAGAGGACAGGGGAAAGAGACC. Translation gives CASSPRGQGKET. The full CDR3 protein is CASSPRGQGKETQYF.

Ten or more counts support this clone. The CDR3 end is not reached by the read, which stops 3 residues before it; the germline J gene fills it in. The chain recombines TRBV19 with TRBJ2-1, with TRBD2 matching over 7 bases. In germline, CDR1 is LNHDA, CDR2 SQIVND (reference sequence). J was trimmed by 7 bases and V by 1 base; bases with no gene match: 10. The CDR3 extends over 16 amino acids. CDR3 DNA, as far as it was read: TGTGCCAGTAGTATAGCTCCGGCGGGAGTATCGAATGAG. This codes for CASSIAPAGVSNE. The full CDR3 reads CASSIAPAGVSNEQFF.

The sample holds many counts of this clone. The read finishes 3 residues shy of the CDR3 end, and the germline J gene is used to complete it. V and J are TRBV7-9 and TRBJ1-2; D is ambiguous. The CDR3 loop spans 13 amino acids. Trimming pared 5 bases from V and 0 bases from J, leaving 7 bases between. From germline, CDR1 is SEHNR and CDR2 FQNEAQ (reference sequence). The CDR3 loop reads CASSAPANYGYTF. CDR3 DNA (partial): TGTGCCAGCAGCGCCCCGGCTAACTATGGC.

This clone was observed a few times. The read falls 3 residues short of the CDR3 end, and the missing part is taken from the germline J gene. The chain employs TRBV7-6 and TRBJ1-3; 9 bases are a match to TRBD1. Germline V gene sequence: CDR1 SGHVS, CDR2 FNYEAQ. The ends lost 1 base at V and 3 bases at J; junction bases unmatched: 4. CDR3 size: 16 residues. CDR3 sequence: CASSLETGGGGNTIYF. The sequenced CDR3 bases are TGTGCCAGCAGCTTAGAAACAGGGGGCGGTGGAAACACC.

This clone was counted at least ten times. The read stops 3 residues short of the end of the CDR3; the missing end is completed from the germline J gene. The rearrangement joins TRBV4-1 to TRBJ2-1, with 8 bases matching TRBD2. The ends lost 3 bases at V and 5 bases at J; junction bases unmatched: 6. The CDR3 consists of 15 residues. Germline V lookup: CDR1 MGHRA, CDR2 YSYEKL. CDR3 DNA (partial): TGCGCCAGCAGCCAGGGGGCGGGAGGTAACAATGAG. Translated: CASSQGAGGNNE. The CDR3 as a whole reads CASSQGAGGNNEQFF.

This clone was picked up many times. The read gets to within 3 residues of the CDR3 end, and the germline J gene fills in the rest. The chain recombines TRBV5-6 with TRBJ2-7; weak D call: TRBD2 (5 bases). The V and J ends lost 4 bases and 1 base respectively, with 12 bases between them. Germline V gene sequence: CDR1 SGHDT, CDR2 YYEEEE. The CDR3 extends over 14 amino acids. The CDR3 sequence is CASSPSGSSYEQYF. The sequenced part of the CDR3 DNA is TGTGCCAGCAGCCCTTCGGGGAGTTCCTACGAG.

This clone was seen at least ten times. The sequence runs out 3 residues before the end of the CDR3; the remainder is reconstructed from the germline J gene. V and J are TRBV10-1 and TRBJ2-3; D gene ambiguous. CDR3 size: 16 residues. V lost 2 bases, J lost 2 bases, and 14 bases lay in between. In germline, CDR1 is WNHNN, CDR2 SYGVQD (reference sequence). This CDR3 is CASSELDELNTDTQYF. Partial CDR3 DNA: TGCGCCAGCAGTGAGCTAGACGAACTCAACACAGATACG.

This clone was seen repeatedly, ten times or more. The read ends 3 residues before the CDR3 terminus; that terminus is restored from the germline J gene. The chain has TRBV18 and TRBJ1-1; 7 bases agree with TRBD1. The CDR3 length is 15 residues. The germline V gene encodes CDR1 KGHSH and CDR2 LQKENI. V dropped 4 bases and J dropped 2; count of bases not matched to a gene: 7. CDR3 sequence reads: CASSQGQLLNTEAFF. The sequenced part of the CDR3 DNA is TGTGCCAGCTCACAGGGACAGCTGTTAAACACTGAA.

Ten or more counts support this clone. Read coverage stops 3 residues before the CDR3 terminus; the germline J gene supplies the remainder. This chain uses TRBV28 with TRBJ2-7; 7 nucleotides align to TRBD1. With 8 bases clipped from V and 4 bases from J, the junction kept 5 bases outside the gene matches. The length of the CDR3 is 12 residues. Germline V gives CDR1 MDHEN, CDR2 SYDVKM. The CDR3 protein is CASRDRKYEQYF. The sequenced CDR3 bases are TGTGCCAGCCGGGACAGAAAATACGAG. Drawing the rest from reference TRBV28 and TRBJ2-7, the complete variable domain is DVKVTQSSRYLVKRTGEKVFLECVQDMDHENMFWYRQDPGLGLRLIYFSYDVKMKEKGDIPEGYSVSREKKERFSLILESASTNQTSMYLCASRDRKYEQYFGPGTRLTVT.

This clone was seen only a few times. Sequencing ends 3 residues short of the CDR3 end; the germline J gene provides the rest. This rearrangement joins TRBV19 to TRBJ1-5; D is undetermined. V lost 3 bases to trimming and J lost 2 bases, with 11 bases between them. Germline-derived CDR1 and CDR2 are LNHDA and SQIVND (reference sequence). CDR3 length: 15 amino acids. CDR3: CASSMEGFGNQPQHF. CDR3 DNA, as far as it was read: TGTGCCAGTAGTATGGAAGGGTTTGGCAATCAGCCC.

This clone was found many times. Read data end 3 residues before the CDR3 end; the end is taken from the germline J gene. V is TRBV19 and J is TRBJ2-7, with 10 positions matching TRBD1. The CDR3 covers 15 residues. CDR1 is LNHDA and CDR2 is SQIVND in the germline V gene (reference sequence). Trimming removed 5 bases from V and 3 bases from J; junction bases left unmatched: 7. The CDR3 sequence is CASSGGQGTYYEQYF. CDR3 DNA (partial): TGTGCCAGTAGTGGGGGACAGGGGACCTACTACGAG.

For this clone: Sequencing ends 3 residues short of the CDR3 end; the germline J gene provides the rest. The chain employs TRBV19 and TRBJ1-5, with TRBD1 matching 12 bases. J gave up 4 bases and V 6 bases, and 22 bases lay outside the gene matches. CDR1 and CDR2 (germline): LNHDA, SQIVND (reference sequence). The CDR3 length is 21 residues. The sequenced CDR3 bases are TGTGCCAGTAGCAAGCCAGTACCGGGACAGGGGGCGTTATTTGAAAATCAGCCC. Amino acids: CASSKPVPGQGALFENQP. The full CDR3 protein is CASSKPVPGQGALFENQPQHF.

This clone was counted at least ten times. The read halts 3 residues ahead of the CDR3 end, with the missing end drawn from the germline J gene. The gene calls are TRBV7-9 and TRBJ1-1, with 8 bases that match TRBD1. The CDR3 sequence is 12 residues long. The germline V gene encodes CDR1 SEHNR and CDR2 FQNEAQ (reference sequence). The sequenced CDR3 bases are TGTGCCAGCAGCTTAGCCAGGGGGCGT. This sequence encodes CASSLARGR. The whole CDR3 protein is CASSLARGRAFF.

This clone was seen a few times. The CDR3 end is not reached by the read, which stops 3 residues before it; the germline J gene fills it in. The chain combines TRBV7-9 with TRBJ2-1, with a tentative D call TRBD2 (5 bases). Between the trimmed V and J ends, which lost 6 bases and 8 bases, there was a span of 8 bases. The CDR3 is 11 residues long. Per the germline V gene, CDR1 is SEHNR and CDR2 is FQNEAQ (reference sequence). The CDR3 DNA, read in part, is TGTGCCAGCAGTAAGAGGGATGAG. This sequence encodes CASSKRDE. The whole CDR3 reads CASSKRDEQFF.

This clone was picked up many times. The CDR3 extends 3 residues past the end of the read, so its final part is completed from the germline J gene. The chain employs TRBV5-6 and TRBJ2-7, with 9 bases that match TRBD1. V was clipped by 5 bases and J by 3 bases; unmatched bases: 9. This CDR3 region has 15 residues. The germline V gene encodes CDR1 SGHDT and CDR2 YYEEEE. The CDR3 region is CASRPTGTGIYEQYF. CDR3 DNA (partial): TGTGCCAGCAGACCCACCGGGACAGGGATCTACGAG.

The table lists this clone with many counts. The read halts 3 residues ahead of the CDR3 end, with the missing end drawn from the germline J gene. This chain joins TRBV2 and TRBJ2-1, with TRBD2 identical over 12 bases. Losses at the gene ends were 4 bases for V and 7 bases for J; bases not matched to a gene: 8. CDR3 length: 16 amino acids. Germline V gene lookup returns CDR1 SNHLY and CDR2 FYNNEI. The sequenced part of the CDR3 DNA is TGTGCCAGCAGTGGTACTAGCGGGAGGATGATGAATGAG. This encodes CASSGTSGRMMNE. The CDR3 in full is CASSGTSGRMMNEQFF.

The table lists this clone with many counts. The sequenced fragment ends 3 residues before the CDR3 boundary, so the rest is inferred from the germline J gene. This sequence joins TRBV18 and TRBJ2-4; TRBD1 matches 7 bases. Germline loops: CDR1 KGHSH, CDR2 LQKENI. The trim removed 4 bases at V and 0 bases at J, leaving 15 bases unmatched. The CDR3 is 19 amino acids. The CDR3 bases that were read are TGTGCCAGCTCACTAACGGACAGGCTTAATTTTCTAGCCAAAAACATT. Protein sequence: CASSLTDRLNFLAKNI. The entire CDR3 reads CASSLTDRLNFLAKNIQYF.